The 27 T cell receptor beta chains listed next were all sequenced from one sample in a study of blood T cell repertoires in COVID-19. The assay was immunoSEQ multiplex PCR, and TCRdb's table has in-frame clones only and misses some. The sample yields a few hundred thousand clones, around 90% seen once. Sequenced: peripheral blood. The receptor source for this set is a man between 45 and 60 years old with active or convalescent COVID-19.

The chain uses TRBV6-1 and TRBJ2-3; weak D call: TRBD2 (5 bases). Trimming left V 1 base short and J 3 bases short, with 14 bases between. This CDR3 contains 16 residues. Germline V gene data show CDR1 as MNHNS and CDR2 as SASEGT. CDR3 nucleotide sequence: TGTGCCAGCAGTGAAGGCCGGGCTAGCTGGACAGATACGCAGTATTTT. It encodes CASSEGRASWTDTQYF.

The CDR3 loop is CASSQDGGQGSDTQYF. Written as DNA, the CDR3 is TGTGCCAGCAGCCAAGACGGCGGACAGGGGTCAGATACGCAGTATTTT. The chain is built from TRBV3-1 (or the pseudogene TRBV3-2) and TRBJ2-3; TRBD1 matches 9 bases. After removal of 0 bases from V and 4 bases from J, the junction contained 5 bases not matched to a gene. CDR3 length equals 16 residues. CDR1 LGHDT and CDR2 YNNKEL come from the germline V gene (reference sequence).

The CDR3 nucleotides read TGTGCCAGCAGCACCGACAGGGGTTATCAGCCCCAGCATTTT. This sequence encodes CASSTDRGYQPQHF. The chain joins TRBV7-2 to TRBJ1-5, with 8 bases aligning to TRBD1. V was pared by 5 bases and J by 5 bases, with 5 bases of the junction left unmatched. CDR1 and CDR2 (germline): SGHTA, FQGNSA. The CDR3 spans 14 residues.

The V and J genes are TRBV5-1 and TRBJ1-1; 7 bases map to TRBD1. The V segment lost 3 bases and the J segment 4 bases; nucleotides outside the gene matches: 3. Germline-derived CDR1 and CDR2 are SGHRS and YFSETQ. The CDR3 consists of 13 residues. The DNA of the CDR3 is TGCGCCAGCAGCTCTCCAGGGGGCACTGAAGCTTTCTTT. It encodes CASSSPGGTEAFF.

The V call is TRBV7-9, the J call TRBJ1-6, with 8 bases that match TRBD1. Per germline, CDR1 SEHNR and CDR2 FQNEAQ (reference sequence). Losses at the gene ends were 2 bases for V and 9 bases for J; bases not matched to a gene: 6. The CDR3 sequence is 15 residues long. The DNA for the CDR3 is TGTGCCAGCAGCTTAAGACAGGGGAGTAGTTCACCCCTCCACTTT. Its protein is CASSLRQGSSSPLHF.

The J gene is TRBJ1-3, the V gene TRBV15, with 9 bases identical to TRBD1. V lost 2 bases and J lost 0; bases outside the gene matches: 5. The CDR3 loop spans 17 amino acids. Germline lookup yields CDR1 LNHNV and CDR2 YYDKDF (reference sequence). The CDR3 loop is CATSRNSDRGSGNTIYF. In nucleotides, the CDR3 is TGTGCCACCAGCAGAAATTCGGACAGGGGCTCTGGAAACACCATATATTTT.

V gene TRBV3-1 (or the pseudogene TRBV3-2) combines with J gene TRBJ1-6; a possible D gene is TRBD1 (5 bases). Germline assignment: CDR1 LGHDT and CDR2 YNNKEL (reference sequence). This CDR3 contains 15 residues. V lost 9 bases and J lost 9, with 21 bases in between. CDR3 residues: CASALRGGRGSPLHF. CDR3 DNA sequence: TGTGCCAGTGCACTGAGGGGAGGGAGGGGTTCACCCCTCCACTTT.

For the CDR3, the DNA is TGTGCCAGCAGCCCCCATAGGGACAGGGGGCGGACTAATGAAAAACTGTTTTTT. This codes for CASSPHRDRGRTNEKLFF. This chain uses TRBV7-2 with TRBJ1-4; 12 positions match TRBD1. The J segment lost 2 bases and the V segment lost 5 bases, leaving 9 bases of the junction unmatched. CDR1 SGHTA and CDR2 FQGNSA come from the germline V gene. The CDR3 is 18 residues long.

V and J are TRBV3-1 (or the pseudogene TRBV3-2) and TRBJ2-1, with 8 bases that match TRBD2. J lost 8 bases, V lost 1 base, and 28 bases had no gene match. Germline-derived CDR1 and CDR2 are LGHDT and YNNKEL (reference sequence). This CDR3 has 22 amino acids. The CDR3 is CASSQVGLGTSAGDSNFHEQFF. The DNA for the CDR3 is TGTGCCAGCAGCCAAGTGGGGTTGGGGACTAGTGCGGGGGACTCTAACTTCCATGAGCAGTTCTTC.

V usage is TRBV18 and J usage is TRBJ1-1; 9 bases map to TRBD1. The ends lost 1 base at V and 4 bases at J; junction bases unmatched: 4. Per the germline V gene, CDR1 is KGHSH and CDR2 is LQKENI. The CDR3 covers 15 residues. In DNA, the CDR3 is TGTGCCAGCTCACCACTGCTGACAGGGGGCACTGAAGCTTTCTTT. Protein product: CASSPLLTGGTEAFF.

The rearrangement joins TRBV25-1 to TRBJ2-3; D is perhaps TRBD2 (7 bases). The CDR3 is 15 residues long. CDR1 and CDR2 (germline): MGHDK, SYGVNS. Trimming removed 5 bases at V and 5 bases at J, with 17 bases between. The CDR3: CASSLGGAPRDTQYF. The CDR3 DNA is TGTGCCAGCAGTTTAGGGGGGGCCCCGCGAGATACGCAGTATTTT.

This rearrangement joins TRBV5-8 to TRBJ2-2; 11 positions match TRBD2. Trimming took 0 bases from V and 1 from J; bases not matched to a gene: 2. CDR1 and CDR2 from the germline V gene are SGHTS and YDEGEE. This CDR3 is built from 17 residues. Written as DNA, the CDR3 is TGTGCCAGCAGCTTGGCCGGGACTAGCGGGAACACCGGGGAGCTGTTTTTT. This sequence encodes CASSLAGTSGNTGELFF.

CDR3 sequence (DNA): TGTGCCAGCAGTTCCGACCCGTTGGAGTATGACACTGAAGCTTTCTTT. Translated, it gives CASSSDPLEYDTEAFF. This chain joins TRBV6-2 or TRBV6-3 and TRBJ1-1; D is undetermined. V was shortened by 4 bases and J by 3 bases, with 18 bases between the two germline ends. This CDR3 has 16 amino acids. Per germline, CDR1 MNHEY and CDR2 SVGEGT.

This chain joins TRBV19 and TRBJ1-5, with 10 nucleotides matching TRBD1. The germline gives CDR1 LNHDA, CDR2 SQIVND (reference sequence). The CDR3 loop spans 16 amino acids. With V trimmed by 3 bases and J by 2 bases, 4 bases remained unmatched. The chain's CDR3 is CASSIRTGGGNQPQHF. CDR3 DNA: TGTGCCAGTAGTATTCGGACAGGGGGAGGCAATCAGCCCCAGCATTTT.

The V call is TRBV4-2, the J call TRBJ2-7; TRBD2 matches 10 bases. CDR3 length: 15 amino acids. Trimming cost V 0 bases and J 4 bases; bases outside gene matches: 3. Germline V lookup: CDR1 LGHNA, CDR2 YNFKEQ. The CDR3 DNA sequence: TGTGCCAGCAGCCAAGATGAGCGGGAGGGGTACGAGCAGTACTTC. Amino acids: CASSQDEREGYEQYF.

The CDR3 sequence is CASSETIMGLASEQYF. The CDR3 bases are TGTGCCAGCAGTGAAACTATAATGGGACTAGCGTCCGAGCAGTACTTC. The chain links TRBV6-1 to TRBJ2-7, with 10 bases that match TRBD2. With 2 bases clipped from V and 6 bases from J, the junction kept 10 bases outside the gene matches. In germline, CDR1 is MNHNS, CDR2 SASEGT. The CDR3 covers 16 residues.

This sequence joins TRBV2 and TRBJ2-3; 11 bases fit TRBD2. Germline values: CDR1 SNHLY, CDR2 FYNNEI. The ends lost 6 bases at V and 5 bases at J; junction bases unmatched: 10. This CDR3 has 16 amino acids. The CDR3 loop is CASSGGLAGGGDTQYF. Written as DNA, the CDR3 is TGTGCCAGCAGCGGGGGGCTAGCGGGAGGAGGAGATACGCAGTATTTT.

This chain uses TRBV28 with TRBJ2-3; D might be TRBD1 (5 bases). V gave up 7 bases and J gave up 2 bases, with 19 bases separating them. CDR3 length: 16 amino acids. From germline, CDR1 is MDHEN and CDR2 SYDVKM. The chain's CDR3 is CASIKGLRGVTDTQYF. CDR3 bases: TGTGCCAGCATTAAGGGCCTAAGGGGCGTCACAGATACGCAGTATTTT.

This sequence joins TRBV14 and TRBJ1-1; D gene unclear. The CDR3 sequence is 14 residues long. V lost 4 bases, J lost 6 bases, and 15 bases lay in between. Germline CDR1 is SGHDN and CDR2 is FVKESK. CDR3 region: CASSPRVVAAEAFF. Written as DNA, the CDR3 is TGTGCCAGCAGCCCCCGGGTGGTGGCGGCTGAAGCTTTCTTT.

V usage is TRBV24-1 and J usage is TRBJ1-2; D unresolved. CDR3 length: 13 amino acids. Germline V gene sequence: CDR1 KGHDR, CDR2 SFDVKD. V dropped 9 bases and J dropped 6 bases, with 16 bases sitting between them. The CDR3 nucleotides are TGTGCCACCTCAGATACGGGGAGGGATGGCTACACCTTC. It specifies CATSDTGRDGYTF.

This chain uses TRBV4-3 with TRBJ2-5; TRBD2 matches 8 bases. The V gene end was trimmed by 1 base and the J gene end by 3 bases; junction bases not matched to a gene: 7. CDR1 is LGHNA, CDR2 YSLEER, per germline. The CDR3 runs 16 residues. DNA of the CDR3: TGCGCCAGCAGCCAAGGATCCGGGGGGGTGGAAGAGACCCAGTACTTC. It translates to CASSQGSGGVEETQYF.

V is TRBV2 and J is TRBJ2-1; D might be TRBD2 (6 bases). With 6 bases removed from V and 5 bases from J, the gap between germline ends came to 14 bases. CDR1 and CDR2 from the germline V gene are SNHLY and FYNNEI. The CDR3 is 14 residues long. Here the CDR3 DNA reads TGTGCCAGCAGGAGAGGGACTCGAGACAATGAGCAGTTCTTC. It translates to CASRRGTRDNEQFF.

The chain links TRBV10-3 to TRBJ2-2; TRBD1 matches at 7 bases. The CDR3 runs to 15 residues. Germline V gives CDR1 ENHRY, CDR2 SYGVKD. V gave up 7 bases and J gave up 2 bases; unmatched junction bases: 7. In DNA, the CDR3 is TGTGCCATCAACAGCCGGGACAGCAACACCGGGGAGCTGTTTTTT. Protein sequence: CAINSRDSNTGELFF.

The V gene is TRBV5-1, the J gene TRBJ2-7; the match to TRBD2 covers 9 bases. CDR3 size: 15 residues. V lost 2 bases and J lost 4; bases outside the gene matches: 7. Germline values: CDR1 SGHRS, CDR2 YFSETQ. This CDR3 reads CASSLLAGGRYEQYF. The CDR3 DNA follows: TGCGCCAGCAGCTTACTGGCGGGAGGGCGGTACGAGCAGTACTTC. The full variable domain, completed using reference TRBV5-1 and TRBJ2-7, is KAGVTQTPRYLIKTRGQQVTLSCSPISGHRSVSWYQQTPGQGLQFLFEYFSETQRNKGNFPGRFSGRQFSNSRSEMNVSTLELGDSALYLCASSLLAGGRYEQYFGPGTRLTVT.

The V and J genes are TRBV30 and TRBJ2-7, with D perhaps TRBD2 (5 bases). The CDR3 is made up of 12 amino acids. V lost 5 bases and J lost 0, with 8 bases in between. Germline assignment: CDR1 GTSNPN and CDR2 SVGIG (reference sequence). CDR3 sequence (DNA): TGTGCCTGGGAGGGAGACTCCTACGAGCAGTACTTC. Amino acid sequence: CAWEGDSYEQYF.

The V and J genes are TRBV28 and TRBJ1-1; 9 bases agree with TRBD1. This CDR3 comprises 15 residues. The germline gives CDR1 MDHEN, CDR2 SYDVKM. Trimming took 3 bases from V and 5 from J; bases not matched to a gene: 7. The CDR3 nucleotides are TGTGCCAGCAGTTTTGGGACAGGGTTTATTACTGAAGCTTTCTTT. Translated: CASSFGTGFITEAFF.

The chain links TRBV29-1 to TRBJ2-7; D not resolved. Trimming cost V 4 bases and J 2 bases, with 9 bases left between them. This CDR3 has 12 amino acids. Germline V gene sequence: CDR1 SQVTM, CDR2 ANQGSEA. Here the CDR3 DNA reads TGCAGCGTTGCAACAGTCCCCTACGAGCAGTACTTC. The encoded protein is CSVATVPYEQYF.